Below, 9 T cell receptor beta chains from the same sample are listed, as sequenced in a study of T cell responses to AZD1222 COVID-19 vaccine. Using immunoSEQ multiplex PCR, the repertoire was profiled, and TCRdb retains in-frame clones only, with some absent. This table has fewer than 180,000 clones, approximately 94% appearing once. Sequencing used peripheral blood, obtained on day 0 of AZD1222 vaccination. All receptors come from an adult in good health.

The chain links TRBV11-2 to TRBJ2-3; 9 bases align to TRBD2. Trimming at V came to 5 bases and at J to 3 bases, leaving 15 bases not matched to a gene. CDR3 length equals 18 residues. The germline V gene has CDR1 SGHAT and CDR2 FQNNGV. CDR3 residues: CASSPGVWRGGVTDTQYF. In DNA, the CDR3 is TGTGCCAGCAGCCCAGGAGTGTGGCGGGGGGGTGTAACAGATACGCAGTATTTT. Variable domain in full (rest from reference TRBV11-2 and TRBJ2-3): EAGVAQSPRYKIIEKRQSVAFWCNPISGHATLYWYQQILGQGPKLLIQFQNNGVVDDSQLPKDRFSAERLKGVDSTLKIQPAKLEDSAVYLCASSPGVWRGGVTDTQYFGPGTRLTVL.

CDR3 sequence (DNA): TGTGCCAGCAGTTTTCTATCCAGGGTTAACACTGAAGCTTTCTTT. Residues: CASSFLSRVNTEAFF. The chain combines TRBV27 with TRBJ1-1, with D tentatively TRBD1 (5 bases). V gave up 3 bases and J gave up 2 bases, with 13 bases separating them. Germline-derived CDR1 and CDR2 are MNHEY and SMNVEV (reference sequence). The CDR3 extends over 15 amino acids.

This chain connects TRBV7-9 to TRBJ1-6, with TRBD1 matching 7 bases. This CDR3 is built from 15 residues. Germline CDR1 is SEHNR and CDR2 is FQNEAQ (reference sequence). With 5 bases clipped from V and 8 bases from J, the junction kept 9 bases outside the gene matches. CDR3 sequence reads: CASSPTTGIDSPLHF. CDR3 nucleotide sequence: TGTGCCAGCAGCCCGACGACAGGGATCGATTCACCCCTCCACTTT.

The rearrangement links TRBV6-2 or TRBV6-3 to TRBJ2-2; TRBD2 matches at 9 bases. Trimming at V came to 6 bases and at J to 8 bases, leaving 7 bases not matched to a gene. The CDR3 consists of 14 residues. CDR1 and CDR2 (germline): MNHEY, SVGEGT. CDR3 DNA: TGTGCCAGCAGCGCCGGGACTAGCTCTGGGGAGCTGTTTTTT. Translation: CASSAGTSSGELFF.

The genes are TRBV19 and TRBJ2-7; 9 nucleotides align to TRBD2. The CDR3 is made up of 18 amino acids. Trimming at V came to 5 bases and at J to 1 base, leaving 15 bases not matched to a gene. In germline, CDR1 is LNHDA, CDR2 SQIVND (reference sequence). The CDR3, as DNA: TGTGCCAGTAGTCCGTCTAGCGGGAACACAGCGAGGTCCTACGAGCAGTACGTC. The encoded protein is CASSPSSGNTARSYEQYV.

The J gene is TRBJ2-2, the V gene TRBV7-9; no firm D call. Germline V gives CDR1 SEHNR, CDR2 FQNEAQ (reference sequence). The V end was cut by 2 bases, the J end by 1 base, with 8 bases between. The CDR3 totals 15 residues. CDR3 nucleotide sequence: TGTGCCAGCAGCTTAAACCGAAGGAACACCGGGGAGCTGTTTTTT. It codes for CASSLNRRNTGELFF.

The chain carries TRBV7-6 and TRBJ2-1; TRBD2 aligns across 8 bases. The V gene's germline CDR1 is SGHVS and CDR2 FNYEAQ. CDR3 length: 16 residues. V was pared by 1 base and J by 9 bases, with 11 bases of the junction left unmatched. DNA for the CDR3: TGTGCCAGCAGCTTAGTGGTCCAGGCCGGGGGGGGTGAGCAGTTCTTC. Amino acid sequence: CASSLVVQAGGGEQFF.

The V call is TRBV19, the J call TRBJ1-1; no reliable D call. Germline V CDR1 and CDR2: LNHDA, SQIVND (reference sequence). Trimming stripped 6 bases from V and 1 base from J, with 6 bases between. The CDR3 is 12 amino acids. The DNA for the CDR3 is TGTGCCAGTAGCAAAACGAACACTGAAGCTTTCTTT. Amino acid sequence: CASSKTNTEAFF.

V gene TRBV6-5 combines with J gene TRBJ2-2, with 8 bases fitting TRBD2. The germline V gene encodes CDR1 MNHEY and CDR2 SVGAGI. V was clipped by 7 bases and J by 4 bases; unmatched bases: 2. The CDR3 extends over 13 amino acids. CDR3 DNA: TGTGCCAGCATGGCGGGAGGCACCGGGGAGCTGTTTTTT. Translating it yields CASMAGGTGELFF.